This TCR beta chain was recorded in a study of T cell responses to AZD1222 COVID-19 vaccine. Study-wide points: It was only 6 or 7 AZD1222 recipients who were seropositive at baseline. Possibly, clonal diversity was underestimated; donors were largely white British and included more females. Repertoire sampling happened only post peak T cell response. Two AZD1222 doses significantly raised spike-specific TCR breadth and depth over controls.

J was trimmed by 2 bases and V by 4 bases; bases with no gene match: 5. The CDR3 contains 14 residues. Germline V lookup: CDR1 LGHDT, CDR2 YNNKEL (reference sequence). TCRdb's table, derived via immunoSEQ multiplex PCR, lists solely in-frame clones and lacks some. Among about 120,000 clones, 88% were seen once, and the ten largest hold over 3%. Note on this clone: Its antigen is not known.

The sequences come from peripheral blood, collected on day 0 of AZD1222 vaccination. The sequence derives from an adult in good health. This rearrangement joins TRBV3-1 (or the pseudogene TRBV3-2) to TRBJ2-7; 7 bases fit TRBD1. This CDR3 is CASSPRDRTYEQYF. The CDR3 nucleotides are TGTGCCAGCAGCCCCCGGGACAGAACCTACGAGCAGTACTTC.